A few counts support the clone carrying this T cell receptor beta chain. Its antigen is unidentified. Overall study findings and caveats: Tumor Tregs overlapped most with tumor, then blood, naive CD4+ cells.

Trimming removed 0 bases at V and 4 bases at J, with 8 bases between. The CDR3 is made up of 14 amino acids. CDR1 is LGHNA, CDR2 YSLEER, per germline. Constant-region reverse primers amplified full-length variable regions, followed by semi-nested Nested Universal Primer A PCR. MiXCR, run by TCRdb on the 5' RACE reads, gives a single entry per CDR3 protein. The table has 50,000 to 75,000 distinct CDR3 sequences, about 20% seen once. The receptor comes from a female donor with breast cancer. The chain is built from TRBV4-3 and TRBJ2-3; no clear D. Sequenced sample: memory CD4+ T cells sorted from a lymph node. Subset meaning: memory CD4+ T cells, CD4+CD45RO+CD25-. The CDR3 coding sequence is TGCGCCAGCAGCCAAGATAAGTGGGCAGATACGCAGTATTTT. Its translation is CASSQDKWADTQYF.